This record concerns one T cell receptor beta chain sequence. This sample was taken from a study of blood T cell repertoires in COVID-19. Study background: T cells, B-cell-depleted T cells, or PBMCs provided the cDNA or gDNA that served as material.

Categorization into cohorts depended on clinical history that participants reported. Original analysis: Reference gene primers were amplified, and this amplification served to estimate nucleated cell counts. Sequenced by immunoSEQ multiplex PCR; TCRdb stores in-frame clones only, minus some. V, J and clone size were drawn from that table, and D and trimming were deduced from the DNA. Of over 250,000 clones in the sample, around 84% were seen once. V lost 4 bases and J lost 4; bases outside the gene matches: 7. From germline, CDR1 is SGHNT and CDR2 YYREEE (reference sequence). The length of the CDR3 is 15 residues.

The sequence derives from a man aged 25-45 years with acute COVID-19. V is TRBV5-4 and J is TRBJ2-5; 10 nucleotides agree with TRBD1. Sequences were obtained from PBMCs or T cells enriched from blood (not recorded which). The CDR3 DNA reads as TGTGCCAGCAGCCCGGGACAGGGGAGGCGAGAGACCCAGTACTTC. It translates to CASSPGQGRRETQYF.